The T cell receptor beta chain under discussion was sequenced for a study of Ad26.COV2.S vaccination and SARS-CoV-2 variants. Turning to the study itself: Intramuscular Ad26.COV2.S doses were given once or twice, 56 days apart.

Germline CDR1 reads MNHEY; CDR2 reads SMNVEV (reference sequence). Trimming at V came to 6 bases and at J to 8 bases, leaving 10 bases not matched to a gene. There are 14 residues in the CDR3. Study-wide results and caveats: The analyses of TCR breadth and depth may have understated the size of total T cell responses. With respect to non-spike TCR breadth, vaccine and placebo recipients were similar.

Treatment in this sample: some 19 received Ad26.COV2.S at low or high dose, single or two shots; about 5 received placebo; per-sample allocation not given. On day 63 after the first injection, vaccine and placebo recipients gave samples. Comments on this clone: Antigen unknown.

Some clones are missing from TCRdb's copy, which holds only in-frame ones; the method was immunoSEQ multiplex PCR. The repertoire holds 350,000 to 500,000 clones, with roughly 90% as singletons. The source material was peripheral blood, sampled in a trial of Ad26.COV2.S vaccine versus placebo. This sequence was found in a person between 18 and 65 years old who received the Ad26.COV2.S COVID-19 vaccine or a placebo. V usage is TRBV27 and J usage is TRBJ2-1; 7 nucleotides align to TRBD1. The CDR3 loop is CASRPGTEVDEQFF. CDR3 in DNA: TGTGCCAGCAGACCCGGGACAGAGGTCGATGAGCAGTTCTTC.